This paragraph covers one T cell receptor (beta chain) sequence. Its antigen is not known. These data belong to a study of shared clonotypes between healthy human individuals. Study-wide findings and caveats: How much donors shared clonotypes was expected to be affected by sequencing depth.

CD8 cells classed as naive were CD45RO-negative and positively selected for CCR7, excluding terminally differentiated effector memory CD45RA+ cells. Donation came from healthy HIV-negative adults that had no recent acute infections or vaccinations. Deep-level settings were used for running the assay. Produced via immunoSEQ multiplex PCR; TCRdb's table is partial and in-frame only. The sample consists of hundreds of thousands of clones, roughly 98% of them appearing once. V dropped 8 bases and J dropped 4 bases, with 20 bases sitting between them. Germline V lookup: CDR1 SGHVS, CDR2 FNYEAQ. This CDR3 region has 16 residues.

Source material: naive CD8+ T cells sorted from blood. This chain uses TRBV7-6 with TRBJ1-4, with TRBD1 as a possible D gene (5 bases). The clonotype comes from a man between 25 and 39 years old in good health. CDR3 nucleotides: TGTGCCAGCCGGAACTTGCGGCAAGGACATAATGAAAAACTGTTTTTT. Protein: CASRNLRQGHNEKLFF.